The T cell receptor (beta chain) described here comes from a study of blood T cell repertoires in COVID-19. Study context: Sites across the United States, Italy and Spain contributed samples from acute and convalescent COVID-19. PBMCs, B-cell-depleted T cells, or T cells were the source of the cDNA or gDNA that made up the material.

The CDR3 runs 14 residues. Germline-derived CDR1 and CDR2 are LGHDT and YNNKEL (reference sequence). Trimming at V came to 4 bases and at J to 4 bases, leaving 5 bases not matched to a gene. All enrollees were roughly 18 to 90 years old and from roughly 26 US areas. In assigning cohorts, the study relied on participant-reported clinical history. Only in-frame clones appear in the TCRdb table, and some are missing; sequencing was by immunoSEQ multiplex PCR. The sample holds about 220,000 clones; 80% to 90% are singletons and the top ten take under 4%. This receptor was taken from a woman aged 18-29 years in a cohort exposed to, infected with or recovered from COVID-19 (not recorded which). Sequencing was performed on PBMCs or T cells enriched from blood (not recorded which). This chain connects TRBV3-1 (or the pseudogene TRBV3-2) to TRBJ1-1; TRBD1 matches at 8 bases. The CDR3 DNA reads TGTGCCAGCAGCCTTGGACAGGGTGGCACTGAAGCTTTCTTT. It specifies CASSLGQGGTEAFF.